The 19 T cell receptor beta chains below all came from one sample that was sequenced in a study of blood T cell repertoires in COVID-19. Assay used: immunoSEQ multiplex PCR; TCRdb lists only in-frame clones, some missing. The sample holds about 180,000 clones; 84% are singletons and the top ten take approximately 7.1%. The sample comprised peripheral blood. These receptors were taken from a human donor in a cohort sampled during active COVID-19.

The chain links TRBV5-1 to TRBJ2-5; a weak D match, TRBD1 (6 bases). V lost 2 bases to trimming and J lost 2 bases, with 7 bases between them. Germline V gene data show CDR1 as SGHRS and CDR2 as YFSETQ. The CDR3 has 13 residues. CDR3 in DNA: TGCGCCAGCAGCTTCGGACAGCAAGAGACCCAGTACTTC. Its translation is CASSFGQQETQYF.

This clone was observed a handful of times. The CDR3 DNA sequence: TGTGCCAGCAGACCGAGGACAGGGCTCTATGGCTACACCTTC. Amino acids: CASRPRTGLYGYTF. This chain connects TRBV27 to TRBJ1-2, with 8 bases fitting TRBD1. Germline CDR1 is MNHEY and CDR2 is SMNVEV (reference sequence). V lost 6 bases and J lost 4; bases outside the gene matches: 7. This CDR3 has 14 amino acids.

J is TRBJ2-3 and V is TRBV29-1, with 8 bases matching TRBD2. J was trimmed by 6 bases and V by 2 bases; bases with no gene match: 25. CDR3 length: 20 residues. Germline loops: CDR1 SQVTM, CDR2 ANQGSEA. CDR3 DNA sequence: TGCAGCGTTGAAATCCTCGACCCCGGAGCGGGGGCATACGTTTGGGATACGCAGTATTTT. Its protein is CSVEILDPGAGAYVWDTQYF.

As to this clone: Other DNA sequences of this sample code for an identical CDR3. The chain joins TRBV19 to TRBJ1-2; 9 nucleotides align to TRBD1. The J segment lost 8 bases and the V segment lost 7 bases, leaving 2 bases of the junction unmatched. Per the germline V gene, CDR1 is LNHDA and CDR2 is SQIVND (reference sequence). The CDR3 loop spans 11 amino acids. The CDR3 DNA follows: TGTGCCAGTACTACAGGGGGCGGCTACACCTTC. Amino acids: CASTTGGGYTF.

This clone occurred a few times. This sequence joins TRBV9 and TRBJ1-6, with D possibly being TRBD1 (5 bases). Germline V gene lookup returns CDR1 SGDLS and CDR2 YYNGEE. CDR3 length: 16 residues. With 0 bases removed from V and 5 bases from J, the gap between germline ends came to 12 bases. CDR3 in DNA: TGTGCCAGCAGCGTAGAGGGCAGGGTGGATAATTCACCCCTCCACTTT. Residues: CASSVEGRVDNSPLHF. Supplemented by reference TRBV9 and TRBJ1-6, the full variable domain reads DSGVTQTPKHLITATGQRVTLRCSPRSGDLSVYWYQQSLDQGLQFLIQYYNGEERAKGNILERFSAQQFPDLHSELNLSSLELGDSALYFCASSVEGRVDNSPLHFGNGTRLTVT.

The V gene is TRBV19, the J gene TRBJ1-4, with TRBD1 matching 7 bases. The CDR3 extends over 12 amino acids. Per germline, CDR1 LNHDA and CDR2 SQIVND (reference sequence). V shed 10 bases and J 6 bases; nucleotides not matched to a gene: 5. In nucleotides, the CDR3 is TGTGCCACCCGGGACAGCTATGAAAAACTGTTTTTT. Protein sequence: CATRDSYEKLFF.

The chain has TRBV5-1 and TRBJ1-1; 8 bases line up with TRBD1. The CDR3 has 14 amino acids. Germline V lookup: CDR1 SGHRS, CDR2 YFSETQ. The V gene end was trimmed by 4 bases and the J gene end by 1 base; junction bases not matched to a gene: 3. Here the CDR3 reads CASSDRGKNTEAFF. The DNA for the CDR3 is TGCGCCAGCAGCGACAGGGGCAAGAACACTGAAGCTTTCTTT. The full variable domain, completed using reference TRBV5-1 and TRBJ1-1, is KAGVTQTPRYLIKTRGQQVTLSCSPISGHRSVSWYQQTPGQGLQFLFEYFSETQRNKGNFPGRFSGRQFSNSRSEMNVSTLELGDSALYLCASSDRGKNTEAFFGQGTRLTVV.

On this clone: At the DNA level, this CDR3 is encoded by other sequences in the same sample as well. The chain carries TRBV12-3 or TRBV12-4 and TRBJ1-2; D is uncertain. The CDR3 extends over 12 amino acids. V lost 3 bases and J lost 5, with 7 bases in between. CDR3 sequence (DNA): TGTGCCAGCAGTTTCGGAGATTATGGCTACACCTTC. Translating gives CASSFGDYGYTF.

V gene TRBV7-3 combines with J gene TRBJ2-3; 7 nucleotides line up with TRBD2. J was trimmed by 0 bases and V by 7 bases; bases with no gene match: 7. CDR1 is SGHTA, CDR2 FQGTGA, per germline. The CDR3 sequence is 15 residues long. The CDR3 reads CASNQGGGSTDTQYF. The CDR3 coding sequence is TGTGCCAGCAACCAAGGCGGGGGTAGCACAGATACGCAGTATTTT.

V gene TRBV4-2 combines with J gene TRBJ2-3; D possibly corresponds to TRBD2 (5 bases). CDR1 is LGHNA and CDR2 is YNFKEQ in the germline V gene. V was clipped by 0 bases and J by 9 bases, with 13 bases between them. The CDR3 sequence is 14 residues long. The CDR3 DNA is TGTGCCAGCAGCCAAGATAGTCTAGCTGACACGCAGTATTTT. As protein: CASSQDSLADTQYF.

The CDR3 spells CASSYPSSGWTEAFF. The CDR3 DNA reads TGTGCCAGCAGTTACCCTTCGTCAGGGTGGACTGAAGCTTTCTTT. The V gene is TRBV6-2 or TRBV6-3, the J gene TRBJ1-1, with D perhaps matching TRBD1 (5 bases). This CDR3 contains 15 residues. Germline-derived CDR1 and CDR2 are MNHEY and SVGEGT. Trimming stripped 2 bases from V and 5 bases from J, with 15 bases between.

This clone was seen a single time. The gene calls are TRBV2 and TRBJ2-1; 11 bases map to TRBD2. The germline gives CDR1 SNHLY, CDR2 FYNNEI. Germline trimming cut 5 bases from V and 4 bases from J; bases unmatched to any gene: 7. This CDR3 is 16 amino acids long. The DNA of the CDR3 is TGTGCCAGCAGTAAAACTAGCGGGGGCCTTTACAATGAGCAGTTCTTC. Translation gives CASSKTSGGLYNEQFF.

This clone was counted a few times. This chain joins TRBV27 and TRBJ2-2, with D possibly matching TRBD2 (5 bases). CDR1 is MNHEY, CDR2 SMNVEV, per germline (reference sequence). V lost 3 bases, J lost 5 bases, and 13 bases lay in between. The CDR3 consists of 15 residues. As DNA, the CDR3 is TGTGCCAGCAGTTTCCGCGACTACACTACCGGGGAGCTGTTTTTT. Translating it yields CASSFRDYTTGELFF.

CDR3 coding DNA: TGTGCCAGCAGCTTGGAGCAGGGAACTTCGGGAAACACCATATATTTT. Translating gives CASSLEQGTSGNTIYF. The gene calls are TRBV13 and TRBJ1-3, with a weak D call TRBD1 (5 bases). The CDR3 runs 16 residues. Germline CDR1 reads PRHDT; CDR2 reads FYEKMQ (reference sequence). Trimming pared 3 bases from V and 4 bases from J, leaving 16 bases between.

The chain recombines TRBV5-4 with TRBJ1-6; D remains unclear. CDR3 length equals 14 residues. V lost 2 bases and J lost 9, with 12 bases in between. Per the germline V gene, CDR1 is SGHNT and CDR2 is YYREEE (reference sequence). CDR3 sequence reads: CASSLDPRSSPLHF. The CDR3 DNA reads as TGTGCCAGCAGCTTAGACCCTAGGAGTTCACCCCTCCACTTT.

The chain carries TRBV19 and TRBJ2-7; tentatively, D is TRBD1 (5 bases). Per the germline V gene, CDR1 is LNHDA and CDR2 is SQIVND (reference sequence). This CDR3 has 16 residues. V was pared by 6 bases and J by 1 base, with 19 bases between. In DNA form, the CDR3 reads TGTGCCAGTAGCCTCGACGGACACCACGAATCCTACGAGCAGTACTTC. Encoded protein: CASSLDGHHESYEQYF.

This chain uses TRBV4-1 with TRBJ2-1; TRBD2 matches at 12 bases. With V trimmed by 4 bases and J by 7 bases, 11 bases remained unmatched. The germline CDR1 and CDR2 sequences are MGHRA and YSYEKL. The CDR3 has 17 residues. CDR3 DNA sequence: TGCGCCAGCAGCCCCAGGACTAGCGGGGCCGACCGGAATGAGCAGTTCTTC. It encodes CASSPRTSGADRNEQFF.

This clone was seen just once. The rearrangement joins TRBV2 to TRBJ2-1, with 9 positions matching TRBD1. The germline CDR1 and CDR2 sequences are SNHLY and FYNNEI. The CDR3 totals 12 residues. V was pared by 6 bases and J by 8 bases, with 2 bases of the junction left unmatched. Written as DNA, the CDR3 is TGTGCCAGCAGCGGACAGGGGTATGAGCAGTTCTTC. Translated, it gives CASSGQGYEQFF. The variable domain in full, with the rest retrieved from reference TRBV2 and TRBJ2-1, is EPEVTQTPSHQVTQMGQEVILRCVPISNHLYFYWYRQILGQKVEFLVSFYNNEISEKSEIFDDQFSVERPDGSNFTLKIRSTKLEDSAMYFCASSGQGYEQFFGPGTRLTVL.

About this clone itself: An end of the junction differs from the germline gene, which may be a read error. The chain employs TRBV13 and TRBJ2-7; 7 bases align to TRBD2. This CDR3 has 12 amino acids. Germline V lookup: CDR1 PRHDT, CDR2 FYEKMQ (reference sequence). The CDR3 sequence is CASSLGGGGWNF. CDR3 in DNA: TGTGCCAGCAGCTTAGGAGGCGGGGGTTGGAACTTC.